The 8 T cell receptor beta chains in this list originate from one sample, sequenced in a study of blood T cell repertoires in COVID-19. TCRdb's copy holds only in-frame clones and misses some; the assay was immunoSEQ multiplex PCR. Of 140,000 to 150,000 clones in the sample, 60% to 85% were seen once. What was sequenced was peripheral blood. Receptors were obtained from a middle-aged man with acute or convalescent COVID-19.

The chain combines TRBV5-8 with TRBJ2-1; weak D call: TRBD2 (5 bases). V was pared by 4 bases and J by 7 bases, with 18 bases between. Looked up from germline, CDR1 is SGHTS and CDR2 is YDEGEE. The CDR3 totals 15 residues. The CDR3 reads CASSRVGPGKNEQFF. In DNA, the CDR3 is TGTGCCAGCAGCCGCGTAGGGCCGGGGAAAAATGAGCAGTTCTTC.

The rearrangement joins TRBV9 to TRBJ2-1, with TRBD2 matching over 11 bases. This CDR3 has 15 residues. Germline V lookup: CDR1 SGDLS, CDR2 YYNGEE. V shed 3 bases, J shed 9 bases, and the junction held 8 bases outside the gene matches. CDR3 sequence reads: CASSGLGLAVGEQFF. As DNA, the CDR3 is TGTGCCAGCAGCGGTCTGGGACTAGCGGTTGGTGAGCAGTTCTTC.

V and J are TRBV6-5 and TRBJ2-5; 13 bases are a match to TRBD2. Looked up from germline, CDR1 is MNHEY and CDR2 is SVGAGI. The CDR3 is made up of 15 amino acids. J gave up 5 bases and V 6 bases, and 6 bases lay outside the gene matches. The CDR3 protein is CASRITSGRAETQYF. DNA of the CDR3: TGTGCCAGCAGGATTACTAGCGGGAGGGCGGAGACCCAGTACTTC.

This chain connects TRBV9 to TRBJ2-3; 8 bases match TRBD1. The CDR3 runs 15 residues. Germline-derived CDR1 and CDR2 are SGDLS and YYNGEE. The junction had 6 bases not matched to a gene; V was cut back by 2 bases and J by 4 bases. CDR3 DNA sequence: TGTGCCAGCAGCGTTGGCAGGGGGCGACCAGATACGCAGTATTTT. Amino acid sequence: CASSVGRGRPDTQYF. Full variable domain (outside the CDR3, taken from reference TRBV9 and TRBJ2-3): DSGVTQTPKHLITATGQRVTLRCSPRSGDLSVYWYQQSLDQGLQFLIQYYNGEERAKGNILERFSAQQFPDLHSELNLSSLELGDSALYFCASSVGRGRPDTQYFGPGTRLTVL.

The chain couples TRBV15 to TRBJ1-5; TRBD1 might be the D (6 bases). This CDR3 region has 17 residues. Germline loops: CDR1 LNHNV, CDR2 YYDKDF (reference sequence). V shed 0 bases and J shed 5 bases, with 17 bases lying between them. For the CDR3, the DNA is TGTGCCACCAGCAGAGACCGAACAGGGTCAACCGATCAGCCCCAGCATTTT. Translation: CATSRDRTGSTDQPQHF.

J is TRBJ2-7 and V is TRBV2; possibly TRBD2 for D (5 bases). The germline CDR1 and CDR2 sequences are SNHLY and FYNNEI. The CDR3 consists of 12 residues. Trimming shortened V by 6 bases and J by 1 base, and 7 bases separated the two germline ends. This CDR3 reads CASRGVSYEQYF. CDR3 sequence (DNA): TGTGCCAGCAGGGGAGTTTCCTACGAGCAGTACTTC.

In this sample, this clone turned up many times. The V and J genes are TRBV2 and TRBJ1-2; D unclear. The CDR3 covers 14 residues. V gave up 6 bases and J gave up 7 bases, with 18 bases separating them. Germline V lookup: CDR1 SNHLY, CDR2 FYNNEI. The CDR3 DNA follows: TGTGCCAGCAGAGGGTTCGGGGTATGGGGTGGCTACACCTTC. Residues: CASRGFGVWGGYTF.

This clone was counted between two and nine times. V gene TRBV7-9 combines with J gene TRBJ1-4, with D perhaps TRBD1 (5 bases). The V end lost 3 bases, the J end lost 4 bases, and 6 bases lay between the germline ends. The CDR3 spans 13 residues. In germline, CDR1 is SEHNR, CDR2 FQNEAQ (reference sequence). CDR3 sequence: CASSFGGNEKLFF. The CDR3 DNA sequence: TGTGCCAGCAGCTTCGGGGGTAATGAAAAACTGTTTTTT.